This T cell receptor (beta chain) originates from a study of regulatory T cells in long-lasting Graves disease (TCRdb year 2021). Study-level background: Patients with newly diagnosed Graves' disease had been on antithyroid drugs for under 3 months. This study used TCR sequencing and RNA sequencing of peripheral blood to compare persistent Graves' disease patients against newly diagnosed Graves' disease patients. The study took place in China and was registered as a clinical trial. A total of around 33 samples were covered by TCR sequencing, comprising 13 persistent and around 20 newly diagnosed Graves' disease patients. Findings and caveats that apply to the study as a whole: Sequencing and analysis were restricted to the TCR beta chain. The authors noted that the small sample size was a limitation that may lower accuracy. Peripheral blood alone was examined, since thyroid tissue, which constituted the primary lesion, could not be accessed. Lower TCR Shannon entropy and fewer highly expanded clones were observed in persistent Graves' disease patients than in newly diagnosed patients, which suggested clonal expansion. Persistent disease showed preferential use of TRBV28, TRBJ1-2 and TRBJ2-5, whereas newly diagnosed disease favored TRBV20-1 and TRBJ2-1. More public clonotypes were shared among persistent patients (2,741) than among newly diagnosed patients (roughly 1,000).

At least ten counts were recorded for this clonotype. Its recognized antigen is unknown. Base qualities are not recorded, but no much larger clone differs from it by a single base. What the time point label conveys for this sample: newly diagnosed GD, antithyroid drugs for less than 3 months. For both TCR sequencing and RNA sequencing, RNA was extracted from PBMCs using TRIzol. The diagnosis of Graves' disease followed American Thyroid Association guidelines. Recruitment of patients was carried out at an endocrinology department in Xi'an, China. Each patient gave roughly 8.4 milliliters of peripheral blood, collected in an EDTA anticoagulant tube. PBMCs were isolated by Ficoll Paque Plus density gradient separation without further T cell sorting. An Agilent 2100 Bioanalyzer and agarose gel were used to assess RNA quality, and a NanoDrop 2000 was used to measure RNA concentration. The library relied on multiplex PCR. The run used an Illumina HiSeq 4000. CDR3 regions were amplified by Arm-PCR with iRepertoire HTBI primers to construct TCR beta libraries. Gel purification was performed on PCR products prior to sequencing. On the study's bioinformatics: Gene usage analysis of CDR3 amino acid clonotypes used the 50 to 70 TRBV and around 13 TRBJ segments found across samples. COPE and FqMerger were used to merge the filtered high-quality paired reads into contigs. Contigs were aligned with BLAST to IMGT TRBV, TRBD and TRBJ reference genes, and CDR3 was defined per IMGT. Clonotypes above 0.1% frequency were classified as highly expanded clones. Shannon entropy served as the measure of repertoire diversity, while the Gini coefficient captured V-J evenness. A clonotype was considered public if more than one individual shared it. TCRdb itself trimmed the public reads at Q25 with fastp, ran MiXCR and retained productive beta chains. Entries are consolidated by CDR3 protein sequence, retaining the most common genes and DNA. The V and J calls here are based on TCRdb, not the publication. The sample table records 450,000 to 700,000 distinct CDR3 sequences; roughly 13% of these occur just once. The leading ten clones occupy more than 8.5% of the sample.

According to the germline V gene, CDR1 reads SNHLY and CDR2 reads FYNNEI. Deletion took 10 bases off V and 2 bases off J, with a span of 17 bases between the germline ends. The CDR3 runs 14 amino acids, cysteine and phenylalanine included. The retained sequence is limited to the CDR3, 42 bases, with the frame set at the first base. Separately, the same data were catalogued under a study of T cells in Graves' hyperthyroidism and ophthalmopathy. The second investigation adds: A patient counted as having stable Graves' hyperthyroidism if no progression to ophthalmopathy occurred over 18 months of follow-up. Hyperthyroidism patients were aged 18 to 65 years and newly diagnosed, with disease duration of less than 2 months. Patients with uncontrolled infections, other autoimmune diseases, pregnancy or lactation were excluded. Diagnoses were established on the basis of clinical symptoms, serum thyroxine and TRAb, thyroid ultrasound, and orbital computed tomography. For the first round of RT-PCR on the TCR CDR3, the HTBI primer set was used together with the Qiagen OneStep RT-PCR kit. Blood samples also contained most of the expanded thyroid clonotypes (frequency above 0.001), which suggests that blood repertoires may reflect thyroid immune responses. A 13 V-J signature model separated ophthalmopathy from stable hyperthyroidism, with over 85% sensitivity and roughly 81% specificity in cross-validation and 80%/75% in testing. In validation, the model predicted progression to ophthalmopathy with 55% to 71% sensitivity and approximately 78% specificity, a median of approximately 6.7 months before onset. TCR V-J signatures able to tell the groups apart were searched for in a discovery cohort of around 95 patients, of whom 40 to 45 had Graves' ophthalmopathy and 57 had stable Graves' hyperthyroidism. Whether ophthalmopathy could be predicted prospectively was tested in an independent validation cohort made up of under 20 hyperthyroidism patients plus 17 patients who later progressed to ophthalmopathy. For training and testing, the roughly 97 patients in the discovery cohort were randomly divided in a 7:3 ratio. In about 6 Graves' hyperthyroidism patients, the study also compared T-cell repertoires from thyroid tissue with T-cell repertoires from blood. Following sampling, methimazole starting at 30 mg daily was given to hyperthyroidism patients, and high-dose intravenous methylprednisolone was given to ophthalmopathy patients. The libraries were constructed in a second round of multiplex PCR and then size-selected and purified. Paired-end sequencing of the libraries was performed with 100 bp reads on an Illumina HiSeq2000. Raw data were processed with SOAPnuke, discarding reads with adapters, uncalled bases, mean Phred below 15, or no exact constant-primer or identifier match. High-quality paired reads were merged using COPE v1.2.5, and each unique nucleotide sequence was defined as a clonotype. Clonotypes were aligned to IMGT TRBV, TRBD and TRBJ reference segments using MiTCR v1.1. The analysis included only V-J combinations with a frequency above 0.0001, which together covered 99% to 99.2% of the repertoires. A TCS score was defined as the ratio between F50 (clonal expansion) and ExV (chaos), using BLOSUM62-based TCRdist between CDR3 peptides within each V-J. Welch's t-statistics and random forest reduced roughly 540 V-J features to 13, which were used in a naive Bayes classifier (R e1071). Sample size was not statistically predetermined, and blinding of investigators to group allocation was not performed. The paper reports TCR Vbeta CDR3 sequencing of over 130 peripheral blood samples: approximately 41 ophthalmopathy, under 85 hyperthyroidism and approximately 17 progressor patients.

This TCR was recovered from a man aged 30 to 39 with Graves disease. Donor details come from another sample of the same person, matched by shared clones. This chain is built from TRBV2 and TRBJ1-2; TRBD1 might be the D gene, on 6 matching bases. Sequences were derived from peripheral blood mononuclear cells (PBMCs), sampled at new diagnosis, from a patient treated with antithyroid drugs. The CDR3 region reads CAIPGGGKNYGYTF. The DNA sequence is given as TGTGCCATCCCAGGAGGGGGGAAGAACTATGGCTACACCTTC.